A single T cell receptor (beta chain) is shown here with its context. The antigen is unknown. The data originate from a study of T cell responses to AZD1222 COVID-19 vaccine. Produced via immunoSEQ multiplex PCR; TCRdb's table is partial and in-frame only. This table holds approximately 100,000 clones, roughly 91% found once. Findings and limits, study-wide: Breadth and depth of Spike-specific TCRs rose after two AZD1222 doses.

The sample in question was peripheral blood, obtained on day 0 of MenACWY control vaccination. This clonotype was obtained from an adult in good health.

The CDR3 DNA is TGTGCCAGCAGCTTTCCCCCTATTGGTCAGACCGAAGAGACCCAGTACTTC. This gives the protein CASSFPPIGQTEETQYF. The V and J genes are TRBV7-9 and TRBJ2-5; no clear D. The V end lost 3 bases, the J end lost 3 bases, and 20 bases lay between the germline ends. The CDR3 covers 17 residues. The germline V gene has CDR1 SEHNR and CDR2 FQNEAQ (reference sequence).